Shown below are 10 T cell receptor beta chains from a single sample sequenced in a study of T cells in Graves' hyperthyroidism and ophthalmopathy. Regions amplified from RNA transcripts were the TCR beta CDR3 regions. With the HTBI primer set, the TCR CDR3 went through a first round of RT-PCR. TCRdb fed the multiplex PCR reads into MiXCR, producing one record per CDR3 protein. The sample has about 290,000 distinct CDR3 sequences, over 15% seen once; the top ten hold over 45%. Material for sequencing was blood. All receptors come from a woman aged 60-75 years with Graves' ophthalmopathy.

The V call is TRBV5-1, the J call TRBJ1-1, with D tentatively TRBD1 (5 bases). This CDR3 comprises 14 residues. The germline CDR1 and CDR2 sequences are SGHRS and YFSETQ. Trimming took off 4 bases at V and 7 bases at J, with 17 bases between the two ends. CDR3 protein: CASSQDNLPSEAFF. The CDR3 DNA sequence: TGCGCCAGCAGCCAGGACAACCTCCCTAGTGAAGCTTTCTTT.

This clonotype has a single count. This chain links TRBV4-2 with TRBJ2-4; D not certain. The CDR3 is 20 amino acids. CDR1 and CDR2 (germline): LGHNA, YNFKEQ. V gave up 0 bases and J gave up 0 bases, with 21 bases separating them. The CDR3 loop is CASSQDVHGMESLAKNIQYF. CDR3 in DNA: TGTGCCAGCAGCCAAGATGTCCACGGTATGGAGAGCTTAGCCAAAAACATTCAGTACTTC.

The chain has TRBV6-6 and TRBJ2-5; TRBD1 agrees at 8 bases. Germline loops: CDR1 MNHNY, CDR2 SVGAGI (reference sequence). J lost 5 bases, V lost 2 bases, and 13 bases had no gene match. There are 17 residues in the CDR3. For the CDR3, the DNA is TGTGCCAGCAGTTACACCCCAACAGCAGGGGGCTTGGAGACCCAGTACTTC. Its protein is CASSYTPTAGGLETQYF.

This clonotype was counted at least ten times. The chain recombines TRBV2 with TRBJ2-7; D is undetermined. Between the trimmed V and J ends, which lost 6 bases and 2 bases, there was a span of 11 bases. The CDR3 is made up of 13 amino acids. Per the germline V gene, CDR1 is SNHLY and CDR2 is FYNNEI. This CDR3 reads CASSKPGPYEQYF. The CDR3 DNA is TGTGCCAGCAGCAAACCCGGGCCCTACGAGCAGTACTTC.

The sample holds a few counts of this clonotype. This sequence joins TRBV10-2 and TRBJ2-5; 7 bases fit TRBD2. CDR1 and CDR2 from the germline V gene are WSHSY and SAAADI. The CDR3 has 15 amino acids. Trimming at V came to 2 bases and at J to 5 bases, leaving 8 bases not matched to a gene. The CDR3 DNA reads as TGCGCCAGCAGTGAGAACGCGGGAGAAGGGGAGACCCAGTACTTC. It yields the protein CASSENAGEGETQYF.

The chain is built from TRBV19 and TRBJ2-2; no reliable D call. V was pared by 1 base and J by 1 base, with 7 bases between. The germline V gene encodes CDR1 LNHDA and CDR2 SQIVND (reference sequence). This CDR3 contains 15 residues. The CDR3 region is CASSIAAVNTGELFF. The CDR3 nucleotides are TGTGCCAGTAGTATAGCGGCGGTGAACACCGGGGAGCTGTTTTTT.

This clonotype has just a few counts. The chain joins TRBV5-1 to TRBJ2-7; TRBD1 aligns across 10 bases. V shed 3 bases and J 3 bases; nucleotides not matched to a gene: 3. The length of the CDR3 is 14 residues. Per the germline V gene, CDR1 is SGHRS and CDR2 is YFSETQ. In DNA, the CDR3 is TGCGCCAGCAGCTGGGGACAGGGGAACTACGAGCAGTACTTC. It encodes CASSWGQGNYEQYF.

This clonotype was detected a few times. The chain recombines TRBV28 with TRBJ1-2, with D perhaps matching TRBD1 (5 bases). Germline CDR1 is MDHEN and CDR2 is SYDVKM. V was shortened by 8 bases and J by 2 bases, with 9 bases between the two germline ends. The CDR3 contains 12 residues. The CDR3 protein is CASGGWNYGYTF. CDR3 DNA sequence: TGTGCCAGCGGGGGGTGGAACTATGGCTACACCTTC.

The V gene is TRBV5-1, the J gene TRBJ2-3, with D possibly TRBD2 on 6 matching bases. CDR1 and CDR2 from the germline V gene are SGHRS and YFSETQ. Trimming shortened V by 2 bases and J by 6 bases, and 16 bases separated the two germline ends. The CDR3 spans 15 residues. In DNA, the CDR3 is TGCGCCAGCAGCTTTGCCAGCTCAGGAGGGGATACGCAGTATTTT. It yields the protein CASSFASSGGDTQYF.

The chain has TRBV6-1 and TRBJ2-1, with 12 nucleotides matching TRBD2. Germline lookup yields CDR1 MNHNS and CDR2 SASEGT. The junction had 6 bases not matched to a gene; V was cut back by 4 bases and J by 8 bases. The CDR3 runs to 15 residues. The CDR3 nucleotides read TGTGCCAGCAGTGGGCTAGCGGGAGGGCCGGATGAGCAGTTCTTC. Its protein product is CASSGLAGGPDEQFF.